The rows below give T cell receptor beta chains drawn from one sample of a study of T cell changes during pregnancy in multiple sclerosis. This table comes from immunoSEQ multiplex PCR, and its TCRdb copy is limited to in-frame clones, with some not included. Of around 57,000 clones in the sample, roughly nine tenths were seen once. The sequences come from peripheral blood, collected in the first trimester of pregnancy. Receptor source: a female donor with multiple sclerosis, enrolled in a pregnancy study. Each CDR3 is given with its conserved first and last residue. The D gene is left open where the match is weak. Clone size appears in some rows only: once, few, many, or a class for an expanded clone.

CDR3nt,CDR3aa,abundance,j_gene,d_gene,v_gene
TGTGCCTGGAGTCAAGGAGGCAATCAGCCCCAGCATTTT,CAWSQGGNQPQHF,-,TRBJ1-5,-,TRBV30
TGTGCCAGCCAAAGAGAGGCCGGTGAAGCTTTCTTT,CASQREAGEAFF,-,TRBJ1-1,-,TRBV11-3
TGCGCCAGCAGCCCCACCCCGGGACAGAGCACAGATACGCAGTATTTT,CASSPTPGQSTDTQYF,-,TRBJ2-3,TRBD1,TRBV5-1
TGTGCCAGCAGCGACATAAGCCCCGAGGAGACCCAGTACTTC,CASSDISPEETQYF,-,TRBJ2-5,-,TRBV2
TGTGCCAGCAGCTTCAAGTCATTAACAGGGGGGGGCTACACCTTC,CASSFKSLTGGGYTF,-,TRBJ1-2,TRBD1,TRBV11-2
TGCAGCGTTGACGTCCCCCAAGAGACCCAGTACTTC,CSVDVPQETQYF,once,TRBJ2-5,-,TRBV29-1
TGTGCCAGCAGCTCCCTCGGACAGCTTCAAGAGACCCAGTACTTC,CASSSLGQLQETQYF,-,TRBJ2-5,-,TRBV6-5
TGTGCCAGCAGCTTGCAGTTCTACGAGCAGTACTTC,CASSLQFYEQYF,-,TRBJ2-7,-,TRBV11-2
TGTGCCAGCAGCTTAGAAGGAGATGGCTACACCTTC,CASSLEGDGYTF,-,TRBJ1-2,-,TRBV7-9
TGTGCCAGCAGCCCCCGCTCTGGGGCCAACGTCCTGACTTTC,CASSPRSGANVLTF,once,TRBJ2-6,-,TRBV7-2
TGTGCCAGTAGTCCCGGGCGGGGGGGCCTCGATGAGCAGTTCTTC,CASSPGRGGLDEQFF,-,TRBJ2-1,TRBD2,TRBV19
TGTGCCAGCAGCGTAGGGAGTACCTACGAGCAGTACTTC,CASSVGSTYEQYF,-,TRBJ2-7,-,TRBV9
TGTGCCTGGAGTTCTCTCTCTGGAAACACCATATATTTT,CAWSSLSGNTIYF,-,TRBJ1-3,-,TRBV30
TGTGCTAGTGGTTTGGTACGCCGGGGGCGGGGGAGTACTGAAGCTTTCTTT,CASGLVRRGRGSTEAFF,few,TRBJ1-1,-,TRBV12-5
TGTGCCAGCAGCCGCCAGGGGGCTGGGGCCAACGTCCTGACTTTC,CASSRQGAGANVLTF,-,TRBJ2-6,TRBD1,TRBV6-5
TGTGCCAGCTCACCGTCAGTGGGGGGTCGGGACTATGGCTACACCTTC,CASSPSVGGRDYGYTF,few,TRBJ1-2,-,TRBV18
TGTGCCAGCAGCAACCCCGGTGGCAATGAGCAGTTCTTC,CASSNPGGNEQFF,-,TRBJ2-1,-,TRBV14
TGTGCCAGCAGCCCGGGACTAGCGTTTGCAGATACGCAGTATTTT,CASSPGLAFADTQYF,-,TRBJ2-3,TRBD2,TRBV7-9
TGTGCCAGCAGTGAAGGGGCAGGAGGGAACACTGAAGCTTTCTTT,CASSEGAGGNTEAFF,-,TRBJ1-1,-,TRBV6-1
TGTGCCAGCAGCGACAGGGGGGGGACAGGTCGCTACGAGCAGTACTTC,CASSDRGGTGRYEQYF,-,TRBJ2-7,TRBD1,TRBV7-2
TGTGCCAGCAGCTTAATAAGCGACCCACACACAGATACGCAGTATTTT,CASSLISDPHTDTQYF,-,TRBJ2-3,-,TRBV7-2
TGTGCCAGCTCCTCGCCAGGGACAGGTTTCTCACCCCTCCACTTT,CASSSPGTGFSPLHF,-,TRBJ1-6,TRBD1,TRBV27
TGTGCCAGCTCACTAAATCCCGGGACAGTGGACTATGGCTACACCTTC,CASSLNPGTVDYGYTF,-,TRBJ1-2,TRBD1,TRBV18
TGTGCCAGTCGAGACAGGGATGGCTACACCTTC,CASRDRDGYTF,-,TRBJ1-2,TRBD1,TRBV6-6
TGTGCCAGCAGTATTGGACTAGCGGTGGGCACAGATACGCAGTATTTT,CASSIGLAVGTDTQYF,-,TRBJ2-3,TRBD2,TRBV2
TGCGCCAGCAGCTTGGGGGGACAGGGGAACTACAATGAGCAGTTCTTC,CASSLGGQGNYNEQFF,-,TRBJ2-1,TRBD1,TRBV5-1
TGCGCCAGCAGTCGAGGGTGGGGGGAGAACACTGAAGCTTTCTTT,CASSRGWGENTEAFF,-,TRBJ1-1,-,TRBV5-1